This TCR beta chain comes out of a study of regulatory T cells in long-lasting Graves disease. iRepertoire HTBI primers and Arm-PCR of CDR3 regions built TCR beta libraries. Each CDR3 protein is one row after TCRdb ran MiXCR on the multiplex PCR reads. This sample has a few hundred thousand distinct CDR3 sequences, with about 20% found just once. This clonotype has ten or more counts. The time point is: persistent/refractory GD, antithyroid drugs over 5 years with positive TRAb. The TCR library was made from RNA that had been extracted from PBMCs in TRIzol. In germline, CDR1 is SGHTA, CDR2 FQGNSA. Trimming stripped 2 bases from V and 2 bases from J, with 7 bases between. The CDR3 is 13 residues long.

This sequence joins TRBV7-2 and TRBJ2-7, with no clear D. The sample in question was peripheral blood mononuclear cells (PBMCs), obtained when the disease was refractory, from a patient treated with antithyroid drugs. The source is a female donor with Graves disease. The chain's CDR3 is CASSLTVTYEQYF. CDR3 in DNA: TGTGCCAGCAGCTTAACGGTGACCTACGAGCAGTACTTC. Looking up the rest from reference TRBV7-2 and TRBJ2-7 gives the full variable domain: GAGVSQSPSNKVTEKGKDVELRCDPISGHTALYWYRQSLGQGLEFLIYFQGNSAPDKSGLPSDRFSAERTGGSVSTLTIQRTQQEDSAVYLCASSLTVTYEQYFGPGTRLTVT.